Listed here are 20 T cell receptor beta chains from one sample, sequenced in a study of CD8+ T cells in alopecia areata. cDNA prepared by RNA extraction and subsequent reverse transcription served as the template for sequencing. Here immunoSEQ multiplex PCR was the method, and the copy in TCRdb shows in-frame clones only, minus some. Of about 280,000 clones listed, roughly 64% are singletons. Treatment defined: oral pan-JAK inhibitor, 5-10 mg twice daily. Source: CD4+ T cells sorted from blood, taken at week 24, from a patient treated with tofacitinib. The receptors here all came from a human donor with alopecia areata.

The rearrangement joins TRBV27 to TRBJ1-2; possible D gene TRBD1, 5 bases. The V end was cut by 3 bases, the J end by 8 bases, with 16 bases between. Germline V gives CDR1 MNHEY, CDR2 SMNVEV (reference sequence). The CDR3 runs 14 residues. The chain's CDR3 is CASSLEGRVRGYTF. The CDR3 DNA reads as TGTGCCAGCAGTTTGGAGGGACGGGTTAGGGGCTACACCTTC.

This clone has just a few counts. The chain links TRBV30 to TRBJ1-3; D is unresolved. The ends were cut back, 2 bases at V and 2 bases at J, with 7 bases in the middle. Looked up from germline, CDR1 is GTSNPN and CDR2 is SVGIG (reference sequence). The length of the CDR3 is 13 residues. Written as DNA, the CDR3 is TGTGCCTGGAGTCCAAGTCCTGGAAACACCATATATTTT. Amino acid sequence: CAWSPSPGNTIYF.

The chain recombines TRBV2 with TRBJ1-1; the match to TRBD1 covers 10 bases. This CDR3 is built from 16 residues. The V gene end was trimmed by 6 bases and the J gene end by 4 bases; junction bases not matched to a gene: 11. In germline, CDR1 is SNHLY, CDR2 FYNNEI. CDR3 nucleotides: TGTGCCAGCAGGACCGGGACAGGGGTCACCTTCACTGAAGCTTTCTTT. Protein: CASRTGTGVTFTEAFF.

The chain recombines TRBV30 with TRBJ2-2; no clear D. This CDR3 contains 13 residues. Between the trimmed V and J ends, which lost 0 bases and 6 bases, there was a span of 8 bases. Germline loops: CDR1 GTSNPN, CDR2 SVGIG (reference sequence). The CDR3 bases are TGTGCCTGGAGTGTAACGGGTCCCGGGGAGCTGTTTTTT. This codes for CAWSVTGPGELFF.

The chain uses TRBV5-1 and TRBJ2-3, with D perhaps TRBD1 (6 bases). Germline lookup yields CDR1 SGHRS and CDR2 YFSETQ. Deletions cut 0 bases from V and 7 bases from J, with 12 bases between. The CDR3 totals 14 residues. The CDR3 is CASSLEIGQNTQYF. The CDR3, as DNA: TGCGCCAGCAGCTTGGAAATAGGACAGAATACGCAGTATTTT.

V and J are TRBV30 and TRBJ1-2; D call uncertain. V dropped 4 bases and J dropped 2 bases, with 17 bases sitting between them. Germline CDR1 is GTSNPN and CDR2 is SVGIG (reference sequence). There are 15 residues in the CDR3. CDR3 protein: CAWTLGSSGNYGYTF. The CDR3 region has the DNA TGTGCCTGGACATTGGGATCCTCCGGCAACTATGGCTACACCTTC.

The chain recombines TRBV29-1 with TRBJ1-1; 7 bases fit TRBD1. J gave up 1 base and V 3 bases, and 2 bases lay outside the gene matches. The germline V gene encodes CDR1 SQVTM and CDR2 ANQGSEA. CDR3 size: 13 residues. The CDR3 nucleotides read TGCAGCGTTGAGGACAGGAGGAACACTGAAGCTTTCTTT. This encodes CSVEDRRNTEAFF.

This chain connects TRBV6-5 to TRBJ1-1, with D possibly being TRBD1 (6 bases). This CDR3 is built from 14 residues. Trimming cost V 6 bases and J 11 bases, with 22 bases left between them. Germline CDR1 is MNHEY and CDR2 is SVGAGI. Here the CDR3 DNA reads TGTGCCAGCAGACAAATGATTACAGGGCTTAGGGCTTTCTTT. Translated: CASRQMITGLRAFF.

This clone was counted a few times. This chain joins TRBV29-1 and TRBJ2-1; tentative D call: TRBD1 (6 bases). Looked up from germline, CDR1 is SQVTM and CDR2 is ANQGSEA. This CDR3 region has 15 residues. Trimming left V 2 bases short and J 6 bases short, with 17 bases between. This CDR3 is CSVERIFDRLNEQFF. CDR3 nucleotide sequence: TGCAGCGTTGAACGAATTTTCGACAGGCTCAATGAGCAGTTCTTC.

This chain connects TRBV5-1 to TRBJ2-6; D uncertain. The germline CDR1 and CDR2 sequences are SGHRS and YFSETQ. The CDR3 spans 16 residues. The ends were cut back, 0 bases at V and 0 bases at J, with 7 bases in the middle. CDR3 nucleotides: TGCGCCAGCAGCTTGGAGGGAATCTCTGGGGCCAACGTCCTGACTTTC. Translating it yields CASSLEGISGANVLTF.

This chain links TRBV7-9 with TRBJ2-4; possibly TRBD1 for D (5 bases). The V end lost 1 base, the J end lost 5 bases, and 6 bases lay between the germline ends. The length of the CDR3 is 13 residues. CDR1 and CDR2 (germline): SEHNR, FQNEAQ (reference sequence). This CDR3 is CASSLVGENIQYF. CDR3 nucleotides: TGTGCCAGCAGCTTAGTAGGGGAAAACATTCAGTACTTC.

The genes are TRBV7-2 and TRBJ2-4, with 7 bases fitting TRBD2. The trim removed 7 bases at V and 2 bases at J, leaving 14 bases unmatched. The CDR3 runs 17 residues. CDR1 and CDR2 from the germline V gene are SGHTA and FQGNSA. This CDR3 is CASTPRAGEETKNIQYF. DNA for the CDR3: TGTGCCAGCACCCCGCGGGCGGGGGAAGAAACCAAAAACATTCAGTACTTC. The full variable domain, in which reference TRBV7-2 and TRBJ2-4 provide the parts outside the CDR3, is GAGVSQSPSNKVTEKGKDVELRCDPISGHTALYWYRQSLGQGLEFLIYFQGNSAPDKSGLPSDRFSAERTGGSVSTLTIQRTQQEDSAVYLCASTPRAGEETKNIQYFGAGTRLSVL.

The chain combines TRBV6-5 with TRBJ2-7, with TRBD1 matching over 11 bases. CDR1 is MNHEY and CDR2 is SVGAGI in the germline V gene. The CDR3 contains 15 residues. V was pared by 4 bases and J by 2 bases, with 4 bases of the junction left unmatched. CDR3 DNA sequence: TGTGCCAGCAGTTCGGAGGGACAGGGGGCCTACGAGCAGTACTTC. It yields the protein CASSSEGQGAYEQYF.

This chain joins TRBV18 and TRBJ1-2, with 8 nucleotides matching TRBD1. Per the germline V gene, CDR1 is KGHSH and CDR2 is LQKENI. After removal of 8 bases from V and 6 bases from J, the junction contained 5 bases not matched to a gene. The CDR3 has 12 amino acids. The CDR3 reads CASADRENGYTF. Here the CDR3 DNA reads TGTGCCAGCGCGGACAGGGAGAATGGCTACACCTTC.

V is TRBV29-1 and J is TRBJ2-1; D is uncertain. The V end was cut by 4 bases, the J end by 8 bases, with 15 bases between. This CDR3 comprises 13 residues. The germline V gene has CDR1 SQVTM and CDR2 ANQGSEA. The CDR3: CSVVLRLVDEQFF. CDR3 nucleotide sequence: TGCAGCGTTGTTCTTAGGTTGGTGGATGAGCAGTTCTTC.

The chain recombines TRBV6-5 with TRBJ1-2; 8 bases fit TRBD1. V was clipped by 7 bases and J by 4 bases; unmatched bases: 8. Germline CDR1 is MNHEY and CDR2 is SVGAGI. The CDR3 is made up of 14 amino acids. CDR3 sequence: CASKTQGVGYGYTF. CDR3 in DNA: TGTGCCAGCAAAACACAGGGGGTCGGCTATGGCTACACCTTC.

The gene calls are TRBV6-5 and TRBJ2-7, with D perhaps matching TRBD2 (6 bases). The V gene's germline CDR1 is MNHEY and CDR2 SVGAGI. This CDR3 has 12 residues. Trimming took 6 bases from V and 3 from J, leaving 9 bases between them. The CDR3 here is CASRGGGYEQYF. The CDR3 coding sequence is TGTGCCAGCAGGGGAGGAGGCTACGAGCAGTACTTC.

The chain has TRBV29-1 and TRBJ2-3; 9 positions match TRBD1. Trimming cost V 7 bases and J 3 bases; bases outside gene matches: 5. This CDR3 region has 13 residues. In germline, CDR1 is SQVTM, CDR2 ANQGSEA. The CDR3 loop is CSGGTGRTDTQYF. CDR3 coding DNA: TGCAGCGGAGGGACAGGGCGTACAGATACGCAGTATTTT.

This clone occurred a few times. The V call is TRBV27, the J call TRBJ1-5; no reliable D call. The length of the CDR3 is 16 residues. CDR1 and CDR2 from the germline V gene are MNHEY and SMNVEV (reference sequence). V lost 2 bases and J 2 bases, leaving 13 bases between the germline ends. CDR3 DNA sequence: TGTGCCAGCAGTTTACGGGCTTCCCGGGGCAATCAGCCCCAGCATTTT. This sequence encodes CASSLRASRGNQPQHF.

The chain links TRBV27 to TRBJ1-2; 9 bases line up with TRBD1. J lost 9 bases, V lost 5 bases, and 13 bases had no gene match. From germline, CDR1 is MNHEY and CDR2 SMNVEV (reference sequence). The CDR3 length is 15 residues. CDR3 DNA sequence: TGTGCCAGCAGTAGGGTCACAGGGGGCGAAATGAGCTACACCTTC. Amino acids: CASSRVTGGEMSYTF.